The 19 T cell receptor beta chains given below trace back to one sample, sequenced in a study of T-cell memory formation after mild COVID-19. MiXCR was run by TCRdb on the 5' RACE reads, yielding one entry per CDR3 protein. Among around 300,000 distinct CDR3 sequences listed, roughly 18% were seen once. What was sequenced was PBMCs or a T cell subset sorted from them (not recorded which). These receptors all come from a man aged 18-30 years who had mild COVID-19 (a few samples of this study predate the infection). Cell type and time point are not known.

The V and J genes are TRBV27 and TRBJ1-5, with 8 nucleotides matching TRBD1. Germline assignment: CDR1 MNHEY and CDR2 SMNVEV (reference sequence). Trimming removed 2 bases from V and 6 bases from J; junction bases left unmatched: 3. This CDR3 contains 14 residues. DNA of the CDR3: TGTGCCAGCAGTTTACGCAGGGGGCCTCAGCCCCAGCATTTT. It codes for CASSLRRGPQPQHF.

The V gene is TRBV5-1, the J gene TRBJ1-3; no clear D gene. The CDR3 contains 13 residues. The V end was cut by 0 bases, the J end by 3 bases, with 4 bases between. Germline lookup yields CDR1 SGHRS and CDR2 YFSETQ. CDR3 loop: CASSLVDGNTIYF. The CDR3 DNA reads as TGCGCCAGCAGCTTGGTTGATGGAAACACCATATATTTT. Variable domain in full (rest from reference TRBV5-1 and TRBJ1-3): KAGVTQTPRYLIKTRGQQVTLSCSPISGHRSVSWYQQTPGQGLQFLFEYFSETQRNKGNFPGRFSGRQFSNSRSEMNVSTLELGDSALYLCASSLVDGNTIYFGEGSWLTVV.

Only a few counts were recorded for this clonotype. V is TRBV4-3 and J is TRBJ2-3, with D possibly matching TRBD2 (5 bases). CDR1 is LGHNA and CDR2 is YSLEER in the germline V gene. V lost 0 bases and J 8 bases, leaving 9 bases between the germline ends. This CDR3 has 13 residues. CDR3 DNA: TGCGCCAGCAGCCAAGAATCGGCGGGTACGCAGTATTTT. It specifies CASSQESAGTQYF.

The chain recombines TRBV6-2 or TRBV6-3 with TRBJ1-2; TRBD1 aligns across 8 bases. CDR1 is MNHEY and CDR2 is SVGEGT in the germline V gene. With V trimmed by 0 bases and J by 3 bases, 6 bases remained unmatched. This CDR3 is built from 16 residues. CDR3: CASSYSKKQGDYGYTF. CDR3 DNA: TGTGCCAGCAGTTACTCGAAGAAACAGGGGGACTATGGCTACACCTTC.

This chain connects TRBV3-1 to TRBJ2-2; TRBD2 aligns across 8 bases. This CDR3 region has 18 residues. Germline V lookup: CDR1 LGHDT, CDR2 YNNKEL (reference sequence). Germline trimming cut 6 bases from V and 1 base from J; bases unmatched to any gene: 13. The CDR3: CASRRTAGGAWNTGELFF. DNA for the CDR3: TGTGCCAGCAGAAGGACGGCGGGGGGCGCGTGGAACACCGGGGAGCTGTTTTTT.

The CDR3 nucleotides read TGTGCCAGCAGCCACGAGGGGCTGGGTGGCTACACCTTC. It translates to CASSHEGLGGYTF. The J gene is TRBJ1-2, the V gene TRBV6-5; maybe TRBD1 (5 bases). The CDR3 totals 13 residues. Germline CDR1 is MNHEY and CDR2 is SVGAGI. The V end lost 6 bases, the J end lost 7 bases, and 15 bases lay between the germline ends.

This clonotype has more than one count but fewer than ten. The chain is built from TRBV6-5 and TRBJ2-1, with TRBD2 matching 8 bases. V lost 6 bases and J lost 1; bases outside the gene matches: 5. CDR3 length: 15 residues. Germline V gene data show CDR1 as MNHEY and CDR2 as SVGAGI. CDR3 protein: CASSQRGGSYNEQFF. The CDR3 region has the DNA TGTGCCAGCAGCCAACGGGGGGGGTCCTACAATGAGCAGTTCTTC.

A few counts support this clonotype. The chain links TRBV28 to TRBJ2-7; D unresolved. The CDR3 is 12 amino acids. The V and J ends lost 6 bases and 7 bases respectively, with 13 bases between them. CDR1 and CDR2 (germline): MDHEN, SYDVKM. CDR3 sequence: CASSSLGLEQYV. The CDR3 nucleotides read TGTGCCAGCAGCTCCCTTGGCCTGGAGCAGTACGTC.

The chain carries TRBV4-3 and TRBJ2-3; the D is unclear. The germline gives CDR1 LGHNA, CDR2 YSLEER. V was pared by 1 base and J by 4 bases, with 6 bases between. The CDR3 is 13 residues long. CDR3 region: CASSQGMADTQYF. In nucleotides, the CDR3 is TGCGCCAGCAGCCAAGGGATGGCAGATACGCAGTATTTT.

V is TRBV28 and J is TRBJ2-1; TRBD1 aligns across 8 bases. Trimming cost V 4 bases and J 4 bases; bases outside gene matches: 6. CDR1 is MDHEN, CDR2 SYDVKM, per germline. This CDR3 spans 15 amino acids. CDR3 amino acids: CASSYDRGVYNEQFF. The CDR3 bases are TGTGCCAGCAGTTACGACAGGGGAGTTTACAATGAGCAGTTCTTC.

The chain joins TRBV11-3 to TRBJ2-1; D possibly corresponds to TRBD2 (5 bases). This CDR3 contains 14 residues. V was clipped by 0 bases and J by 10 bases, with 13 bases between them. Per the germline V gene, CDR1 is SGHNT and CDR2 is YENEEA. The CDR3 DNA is TGTGCCAGCAGCTTAGATCGGGGAGTCGGAGAGCAGTTCTTC. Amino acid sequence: CASSLDRGVGEQFF.

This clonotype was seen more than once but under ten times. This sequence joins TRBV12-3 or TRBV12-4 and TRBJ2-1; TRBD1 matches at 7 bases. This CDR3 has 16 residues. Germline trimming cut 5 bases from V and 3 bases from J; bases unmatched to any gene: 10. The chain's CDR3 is CASSLLGPGGYNEQFF. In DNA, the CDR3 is TGTGCCAGCAGTCTCCTCGGGCCAGGGGGCTACAATGAGCAGTTCTTC.

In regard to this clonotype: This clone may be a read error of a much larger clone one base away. In nucleotides, the CDR3 is TGTGCCAGTAGTATAGAATACGAGAATGAGCAGTTCTTC. It specifies CASSIEYENEQFF. The J gene is TRBJ2-1, the V gene TRBV19; D not resolved. The CDR3 contains 13 residues. Per the germline V gene, CDR1 is LNHDA and CDR2 is SQIVND (reference sequence). V was cut by 0 bases and J by 7 bases, with 7 bases left in between.

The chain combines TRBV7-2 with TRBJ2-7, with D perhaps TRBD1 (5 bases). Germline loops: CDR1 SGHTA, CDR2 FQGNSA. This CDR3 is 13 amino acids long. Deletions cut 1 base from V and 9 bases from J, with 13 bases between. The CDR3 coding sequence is TGTGCCAGCAGCTTAGTTCAGGGCAGAGCGCAGTACTTC. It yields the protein CASSLVQGRAQYF.

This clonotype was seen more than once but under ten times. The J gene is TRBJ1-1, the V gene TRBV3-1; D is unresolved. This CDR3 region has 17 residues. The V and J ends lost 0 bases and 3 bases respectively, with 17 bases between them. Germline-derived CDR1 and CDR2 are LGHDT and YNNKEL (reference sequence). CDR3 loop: CASSQDDAPPPYTEAFF. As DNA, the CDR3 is TGTGCCAGCAGCCAAGATGATGCCCCGCCGCCCTACACTGAAGCTTTCTTT.

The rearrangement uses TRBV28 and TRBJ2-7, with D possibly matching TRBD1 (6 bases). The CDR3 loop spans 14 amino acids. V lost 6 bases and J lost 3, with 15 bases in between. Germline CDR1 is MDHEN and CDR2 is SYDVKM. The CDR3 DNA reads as TGTGCCAGCAGCTTGTTGGGGGCACACTACGAGCAGTACGTC. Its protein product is CASSLLGAHYEQYV.

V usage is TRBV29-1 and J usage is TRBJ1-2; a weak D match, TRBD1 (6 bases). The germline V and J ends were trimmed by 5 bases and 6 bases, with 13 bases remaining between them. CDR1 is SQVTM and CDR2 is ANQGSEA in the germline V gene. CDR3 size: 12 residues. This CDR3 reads CSVPGTFDGYTF. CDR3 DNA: TGCAGCGTTCCCGGGACATTTGATGGCTACACCTTC.

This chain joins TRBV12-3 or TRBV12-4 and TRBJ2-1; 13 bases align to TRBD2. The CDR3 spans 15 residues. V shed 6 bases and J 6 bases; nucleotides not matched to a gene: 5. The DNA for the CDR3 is TGTGCCAGCAGCAGGACTAGCGGGGGACCCAATGAGCAGTTCTTC. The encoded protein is CASSRTSGGPNEQFF.

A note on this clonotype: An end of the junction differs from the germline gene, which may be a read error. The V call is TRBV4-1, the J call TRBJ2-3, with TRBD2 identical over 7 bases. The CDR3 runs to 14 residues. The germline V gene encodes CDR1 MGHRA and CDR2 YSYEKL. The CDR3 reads CASSQGGPGLRVVF. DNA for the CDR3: TGCGCCAGCAGCCAAGGGGGACCGGGACTAAGGGTAGTGTTT.